Below, one TCR beta chain is given with its context. Its antigen remains undetermined. No quality values exist for individual bases; no much larger clone is one base distant. TCRbeta CDR3 regions were amplified from genomic DNA using the immunoSEQ Assay, a bias-controlled multiplex PCR. The study's own analysis went as follows. Within the assay, amplification of reference gene primers was used to estimate how many nucleated cells each sample contained. To quantify the absolute abundance of each unique TCRbeta CDR3 rearrangement, sequence reads were collapsed and filtered. For each sample, productive Simpson clonality was calculated by taking the square root of Simpson's diversity index across productive rearrangements. Sourced from immuneACCESS, this table was stored by TCRdb with only in-frame sequences that have V and J called. A share of the clones is absent; for the studies checked, an unresolved V gene accounts for under half, and the remainder has no known explanation. V and J calls and clone size are those listed in that table; D and trimming were worked out from the DNA. This sample gives approximately 280,000 clones in total; roughly 80% of them show up just once. 5% of the sample goes to the ten largest clones.

Enrolling through a virtual design, the prospective study's participants ranged in age from about 18 to 89 years and lived across 24 United States geographic areas. Cohort assignment in the prospective study relied on participant-reported clinical history from a screening survey and a study questionnaire. A participant counted as exposed if, within 2 weeks of entering the study, that participant had been in contact with someone who had a PCR-confirmed or clinician-diagnosed COVID-19 case. In the prospective study, whole blood, serum and a nasopharyngeal or oropharyngeal swab were collected from each participant by mobile phlebotomists. Participants in the prospective study had the option to provide additional blood draws and questionnaires over a 2-month period. Blood samples from the prospective study were shipped frozen or at room temperature prior to DNA extraction. These data come from a study of blood T cell repertoires in COVID-19 (dated by TCRdb to between 2020 and 2021). Broadly, across the study: Samples from collaborators originated in the United States, Italy and Spain and spanned both the acute and convalescent phases of COVID-19. The repertoires were released in a freely available public database intended as a resource for research on the immune response to SARS-CoV-2. The prospective study material was composed of cDNA or gDNA derived from T cells, B-cell-depleted T cells, or PBMCs. Samples came from the ongoing ImmuneRACE study (first 160 participants) plus 1,254 subjects from 6 global collaborators. The dataset comprised deeply sampled blood TCRbeta repertoires from subjects exposed to, actively infected with, or recovered from COVID-19. A de-identified subject ID, COVID-19 status, age in years and sex were almost always included in the sample metadata. Where available, HLA class I and class II types were obtained from metadata supplied by the sample provider rather than from assay-based typing.

CDR1 and CDR2 are read off the germline V gene as SNHLY and FYNNEI. The CDR3 measures 16 amino acids from cysteine to phenylalanine. Only the CDR3 portion is preserved as DNA: 48 bases, with reading frame beginning at the first base. Trimming takes 6 bases off V and 8 bases off J; junction bases not matched to a gene: 17. Broader findings and caveats from the paper: How much clinical and demographic metadata was included differed by source and by participant, and the metadata was provided uncurated.

Sequencing was carried out using PBMCs or T cells enriched from blood (not recorded which). This receptor was identified in a man aged 40-49 years who had been exposed to COVID-19. Recombination linked TRBV2 to TRBJ1-2, with 8 bases in between that match TRBD1. The CDR3 amino acid sequence is: CASSRAPDRGVGGYTF. In nucleotide form, the sequence is TGTGCCAGCAGCCGCGCCCCCGACAGGGGAGTTGGGGGCTACACCTTC. Beyond the CDR3, the reference TRBV2 and TRBJ1-2 genes provide the residues; the full variable domain reads: EPEVTQTPSHQVTQMGQEVILRCVPISNHLYFYWYRQILGQKVEFLVSFYNNEISEKSEIFDDQFSVERPDGSNFTLKIRSTKLEDSAMYFCASSRAPDRGVGGYTFGSGTRLTVV.